These 14 T cell receptor beta chains came from one sample sequenced in a study of PD-1 blockade in classical Hodgkin lymphoma. Only in-frame clones appear in the TCRdb table, and some are missing; sequencing was by immunoSEQ multiplex PCR. In the table there are roughly 45,000 clones, approximately 70% of which are singletons. There was relapse after autologous stem cell transplantation in every patient, and there was variation in brentuximab vedotin exposure. Sequencing used peripheral blood mononuclear cells (PBMCs), obtained before the second cycle of nivolumab. The receptors stem from a human donor with classical Hodgkin lymphoma.

This rearrangement joins TRBV9 to TRBJ2-3, with D perhaps TRBD1 or TRBD2 (5 bases each). The ends were cut back, 1 base at V and 1 base at J, with 10 bases in the middle. Germline CDR1 reads SGDLS; CDR2 reads YYNGEE. The CDR3 loop spans 15 amino acids. The CDR3 nucleotides read TGTGCCAGCAGCGTATGGGGGAGCGGCACAGATACGCAGTATTTT. It translates to CASSVWGSGTDTQYF.

The V call is TRBV19, the J call TRBJ2-1, with 11 nucleotides matching TRBD2. V trimming: 4 bases; J trimming: 10 bases; junction bases outside the gene matches: 6. Germline values: CDR1 LNHDA, CDR2 SQIVND (reference sequence). There are 14 residues in the CDR3. CDR3 nucleotide sequence: TGTGCCAGTAGTAGGCTAGCGGGAGGTTTCGAGCAGTTCTTC. This codes for CASSRLAGGFEQFF.

The rearrangement joins TRBV6-1 to TRBJ1-1; maybe TRBD1 (5 bases). Germline CDR1 reads MNHNS; CDR2 reads SASEGT. V was trimmed by 6 bases and J by 5 bases, leaving 13 bases between them. The CDR3 sequence is 13 residues long. CDR3 in DNA: TGTGCCAGCAGCCCTAGTGGGGGGACTGAAGCTTTCTTT. Its protein product is CASSPSGGTEAFF.

The chain recombines TRBV6-6 with TRBJ2-1; 7 bases agree with TRBD2. This CDR3 region has 15 residues. Germline V gene lookup returns CDR1 MNHNY and CDR2 SVGAGI (reference sequence). V dropped 0 bases and J dropped 4; count of bases not matched to a gene: 3. The CDR3 spells CASSYSGTTYNEQFF. In DNA, the CDR3 is TGTGCCAGCAGTTACTCTGGGACTACTTACAATGAGCAGTTCTTC.

This clone qualifies as large. The gene calls are TRBV27 and TRBJ1-4; D perhaps matches TRBD1 (5 bases). V lost 3 bases to trimming and J lost 11 bases, with 10 bases between them. This CDR3 has 12 amino acids. Germline CDR1 reads MNHEY; CDR2 reads SMNVEV (reference sequence). Here the CDR3 reads CASSFEEGKLFF. The CDR3 DNA is TGTGCCAGCAGTTTTGAAGAGGGGAAACTGTTTTTT.

This clone appeared a few times. J is TRBJ1-2 and V is TRBV28; the match to TRBD1 covers 7 bases. The CDR3 spans 14 residues. The germline V gene encodes CDR1 MDHEN and CDR2 SYDVKM. V dropped 1 base and J dropped 7; count of bases not matched to a gene: 6. For the CDR3, the DNA is TGTGCCAGCAGTTTATCGCGACAGGGTGGTGGCTACACCTTC. This codes for CASSLSRQGGGYTF.

J is TRBJ1-6 and V is TRBV9, with 7 positions matching TRBD1. The CDR3 covers 14 residues. The ends lost 5 bases at V and 7 bases at J; junction bases unmatched: 6. Germline CDR1 reads SGDLS; CDR2 reads YYNGEE. CDR3 residues: CASSAGTANSPLHF. The CDR3 DNA follows: TGTGCCAGCAGTGCCGGGACAGCAAATTCACCCCTCCACTTT.

The chain is built from TRBV27 and TRBJ2-7; D gene uncertain. The CDR3 totals 13 residues. Trimming pared 5 bases from V and 6 bases from J, leaving 14 bases between. The germline gives CDR1 MNHEY, CDR2 SMNVEV (reference sequence). Here the CDR3 reads CASSLRLDFEQYF. The CDR3 nucleotides are TGTGCCAGCAGTCTGCGGCTAGATTTCGAGCAGTACTTC.

This clone has a handful of counts. This chain joins TRBV29-1 and TRBJ2-2; 9 nucleotides match TRBD2. The CDR3 runs 15 residues. V lost 5 bases to trimming and J lost 0 bases; unmatched junction nucleotides: 4. Per the germline V gene, CDR1 is SQVTM and CDR2 is ANQGSEA. This CDR3 reads CSVILAGANTGELFF. In DNA form, the CDR3 reads TGCAGCGTTATACTAGCGGGTGCGAACACCGGGGAGCTGTTTTTT.

V usage is TRBV4-1 and J usage is TRBJ2-5; 7 nucleotides align to TRBD2. With 3 bases clipped from V and 6 bases from J, the junction kept 1 base outside the gene matches. This CDR3 region has 12 residues. Germline CDR1 reads MGHRA; CDR2 reads YSYEKL. The CDR3 spells CASSQGGQTQYF. CDR3 nucleotide sequence: TGCGCCAGCAGCCAGGGAGGGCAGACCCAGTACTTC.

The chain joins TRBV2 to TRBJ1-5; TRBD1 might be the D (5 bases). Trimming shortened V by 5 bases and J by 3 bases, and 20 bases separated the two germline ends. The CDR3 runs 17 residues. Germline values: CDR1 SNHLY, CDR2 FYNNEI. In DNA, the CDR3 is TGTGCCAGCAGTCCCTCGGACGGGGCAGCGGACAATCAGCCCCAGCATTTT. Amino acid sequence: CASSPSDGAADNQPQHF.

V is TRBV28 and J is TRBJ2-5; tentatively, D is TRBD2 (6 bases). Germline-derived CDR1 and CDR2 are MDHEN and SYDVKM. CDR3 length: 15 residues. Trimming left V 6 bases short and J 0 bases short, with 14 bases between. CDR3 protein: CASRLRRDYQETQYF. CDR3 nucleotides: TGTGCCAGCAGGCTACGCCGGGACTACCAAGAGACCCAGTACTTC.

The chain employs TRBV10-3 and TRBJ2-2, with 13 positions matching TRBD2. Looked up from germline, CDR1 is ENHRY and CDR2 is SYGVKD. The J segment lost 1 base and the V segment lost 2 bases, leaving 1 base of the junction unmatched. The CDR3 consists of 17 residues. CDR3 nucleotide sequence: TGTGCCATCAGTGAGACTAGCGGGGGGGAGAACACCGGGGAGCTGTTTTTT. This gives the protein CAISETSGGENTGELFF.

This clone was seen only once. This chain joins TRBV7-9 and TRBJ2-1; D not resolved. Germline CDR1 and CDR2: SEHNR and FQNEAQ (reference sequence). The germline V and J ends were trimmed by 5 bases and 0 bases, with 14 bases remaining between them. The CDR3 totals 16 residues. The DNA for the CDR3 is TGTGCCAGCAGCCACACTCGGCCGAGCTCCTACAATGAGCAGTTCTTC. It codes for CASSHTRPSSYNEQFF.